Below, 25 T cell receptor beta chains from the same sample are listed, as sequenced in a study of human T cells and chemical hapten exposure. TCRdb reprocessed the RACE reads with MiXCR, giving one entry per CDR3 protein. The table lists fewer than 500,000 distinct CDR3 sequences, 4.8% of them singletons. The sample's time point: patch test 1, 2 weeks after DPC sensitization. Treatment in this sample: therapeutic diphenylcyclopropenone sensitization with weekly scalp DPC. The sample here was whole blood, taken in connection with sensitization to the hapten diphenylcyclopropenone (DPC). The receptors here all came from a woman aged 50 to 60 with alopecia areata. Some clones in this sample may be carry-over from other donors' samples.

V is TRBV25-1 and J is TRBJ1-4; 8 bases agree with TRBD1. J lost 8 bases, V lost 10 bases, and 3 bases had no gene match. CDR3 size: 11 residues. Germline CDR1 reads MGHDK; CDR2 reads SYGVNS. This chain's CDR3 is CATRQGEKLFF. CDR3 nucleotide sequence: TGTGCCACCAGACAGGGGGAAAAACTGTTTTTT.

This clonotype has just a few counts. The chain joins TRBV7-9 to TRBJ2-3; 8 bases agree with TRBD2. Germline trimming cut 7 bases from V and 3 bases from J; bases unmatched to any gene: 9. Germline CDR1 SEHNR, CDR2 FQNEAQ (reference sequence). This CDR3 has 15 amino acids. The CDR3 sequence: CASTSAGVGTDTQYF. CDR3 bases: TGTGCCAGCACCTCAGCGGGAGTGGGTACAGATACGCAGTATTTT.

In this sample, this clonotype turned up many times. The V call is TRBV7-2, the J call TRBJ2-3, with 10 bases lining up with TRBD2. The CDR3 covers 17 residues. The V gene's germline CDR1 is SGHTA and CDR2 FQGNSA. With 3 bases clipped from V and 3 bases from J, the junction kept 9 bases outside the gene matches. In nucleotides, the CDR3 is TGTGCCAGCAGCTTGTCTTCCGTAGCGGGAGGAACAGATACGCAGTATTTT. Its translation is CASSLSSVAGGTDTQYF.

Many counts were recorded for this clonotype. The genes are TRBV12-3 or TRBV12-4 and TRBJ2-7, with D unresolved. Trimming took off 4 bases at V and 6 bases at J, with 7 bases between the two ends. The CDR3 is 11 residues long. The CDR3 DNA reads TGTGCCAGCAGTTCCGTTGGCGAGCAGTACTTC. It translates to CASSSVGEQYF.

This clonotype was observed at least ten times. In nucleotides, the CDR3 is TGTGCCAGCAGCCAACAGGTGAGCCTTACCGAAGCTTTCTTT. Translating it yields CASSQQVSLTEAFF. The chain is built from TRBV4-2 and TRBJ1-1; D not resolved. CDR1 LGHNA and CDR2 YNFKEQ come from the germline V gene. The CDR3 totals 14 residues. With 2 bases removed from V and 8 bases from J, the gap between germline ends came to 15 bases.

This clonotype was observed many times. The chain couples TRBV5-1 to TRBJ1-1, with 8 bases fitting TRBD1. The germline CDR1 and CDR2 sequences are SGHRS and YFSETQ. The J segment lost 0 bases and the V segment lost 3 bases, leaving 7 bases of the junction unmatched. This CDR3 is 16 amino acids long. The CDR3 bases are TGCGCCAGCAGCTCGCGACAGGGGCAGGTGAACACTGAAGCTTTCTTT. It yields the protein CASSSRQGQVNTEAFF.

This clonotype appeared a few times. CDR3 nucleotides: TGTGCCAGCAGCCAAGATCCGGGCCCCAATCAGCCCCAGCATTTT. It codes for CASSQDPGPNQPQHF. This chain joins TRBV3-1 and TRBJ1-5; unclear D gene. The germline V gene has CDR1 LGHDT and CDR2 YNNKEL (reference sequence). The CDR3 covers 15 residues. Trimming removed 0 bases from V and 3 bases from J, with 9 bases in between.

Many counts were recorded for this clonotype. The chain employs TRBV21-1 and TRBJ2-1. TRBV21-1 is a known pseudogene. The CDR3 sequence is 12 residues long. CDR3 bases: TGTGCCAGCGGGGGCTCCTACAATGAGCAGTTCTTC. Translation gives CASGGSYNEQFF.

The V gene is TRBV29-1, the J gene TRBJ2-5; 7 bases fit TRBD1. Germline V gives CDR1 SQVTM, CDR2 ANQGSEA. V dropped 5 bases and J dropped 2; count of bases not matched to a gene: 5. The CDR3 has 13 residues. The CDR3 sequence is CSVFGTAQETQYF. The DNA of the CDR3 is TGCAGCGTTTTTGGGACAGCACAAGAGACCCAGTACTTC. Full variable domain (rest looked up from reference TRBV29-1 and TRBJ2-5): SAVISQKPSRDICQRGTSLTIQCQVDSQVTMMFWYRQQPGQSLTLIATANQGSEATYESGFVIDKFPISRPNLTFSTLTVSNMSPEDSSIYLCSVFGTAQETQYFGPGTRLLVL.

This clonotype showed up many times. This chain joins TRBV12-3 or TRBV12-4 and TRBJ2-2; unclear D gene. The CDR3 contains 15 residues. The germline V and J ends were trimmed by 4 bases and 6 bases, with 15 bases remaining between them. CDR3 in amino acids: CASSSIPSISGELFF. In DNA, the CDR3 is TGTGCCAGCAGTTCGATCCCGTCGATCTCCGGGGAGCTGTTTTTT.

The chain carries TRBV5-5 and TRBJ2-3, with D unclear. Germline values: CDR1 SGHKS, CDR2 YYEKEE (reference sequence). V was cut by 2 bases and J by 6 bases, with 7 bases left in between. CDR3 size: 12 residues. CDR3 nucleotide sequence: TGTGCCAGCAGCTTTGACGGGGATACGCAGTATTTT. This codes for CASSFDGDTQYF.

This chain links TRBV29-1 with TRBJ1-5; D is undetermined. Germline CDR1 reads SQVTM; CDR2 reads ANQGSEA. This CDR3 has 12 residues. Trimming shortened V by 4 bases and J by 2 bases, and 6 bases separated the two germline ends. As DNA, the CDR3 is TGCAGCGTTGGCACTGGCAATCAGCCCCAGCATTTT. Amino acid sequence: CSVGTGNQPQHF. The whole variable domain, filled in from reference TRBV29-1 and TRBJ1-5, reads SAVISQKPSRDICQRGTSLTIQCQVDSQVTMMFWYRQQPGQSLTLIATANQGSEATYESGFVIDKFPISRPNLTFSTLTVSNMSPEDSSIYLCSVGTGNQPQHFGDGTRLSIL.

This clonotype was counted only a few times. V gene TRBV28 combines with J gene TRBJ2-7; possibly TRBD1 or TRBD2 for D (5 bases each). The CDR3 extends over 15 amino acids. CDR1 is MDHEN and CDR2 is SYDVKM in the germline V gene. Trimming shortened V by 6 bases and J by 9 bases, and 24 bases separated the two germline ends. In DNA, the CDR3 is TGTGCCAGCAGGGGGACGTCAGGCCTCCTCTCCGGGCAGTACTTC. It is translated as CASRGTSGLLSGQYF.

A few counts support this clonotype. The J gene is TRBJ1-2, the V gene TRBV14; D unclear. The CDR3 sequence is 14 residues long. V was trimmed by 0 bases and J by 7 bases, leaving 12 bases between them. Germline V lookup: CDR1 SGHDN, CDR2 FVKESK. In nucleotides, the CDR3 is TGTGCCAGCAGCCAAGATACCGGATTCACTGGCTACACCTTC. The encoded protein is CASSQDTGFTGYTF.

This clonotype was recorded many times. The J gene is TRBJ1-1, the V gene TRBV5-1; a possible D gene is TRBD1 (6 bases). The germline CDR1 and CDR2 sequences are SGHRS and YFSETQ. The germline V and J ends were trimmed by 6 bases and 4 bases, with 13 bases remaining between them. The CDR3 is made up of 13 amino acids. This CDR3 reads CASIEGDGTEAFF. The CDR3 bases are TGCGCCAGCATAGAGGGGGACGGCACTGAAGCTTTCTTT.

This clonotype was detected ten times or more. V is TRBV24-1 and J is TRBJ2-1, with 10 bases matching TRBD2. Germline values: CDR1 KGHDR, CDR2 SFDVKD. V shed 11 bases and J 7 bases; nucleotides not matched to a gene: 13. This CDR3 contains 15 residues. The CDR3 sequence is CAKWTSGPRSNEQFF. In DNA form, the CDR3 reads TGTGCCAAGTGGACTAGCGGCCCCAGGTCAAATGAGCAGTTCTTC.

Many counts were recorded for this clonotype. V usage is TRBV27 and J usage is TRBJ2-1; 11 bases line up with TRBD2. This CDR3 is built from 15 residues. The junction had 0 bases not matched to a gene; V was cut back by 3 bases and J by 2 bases. CDR1 and CDR2 from the germline V gene are MNHEY and SMNVEV (reference sequence). This CDR3 is CASSFSGGAYNEQFF. CDR3 sequence (DNA): TGTGCCAGCAGTTTTAGCGGGGGGGCCTACAATGAGCAGTTCTTC.

The sample holds many counts of this clonotype. V and J are TRBV4-3 and TRBJ1-1; D unresolved. The CDR3 is 16 residues long. Germline assignment: CDR1 LGHNA and CDR2 YSLEER. V was trimmed by 1 base and J by 3 bases, leaving 15 bases between them. CDR3 in DNA: TGCGCCAGCAGCCAAGTAGCGGCCCTTCAGGACACTGAAGCTTTCTTT. Protein product: CASSQVAALQDTEAFF.

The chain carries TRBV7-2 and TRBJ2-1; 10 bases line up with TRBD2. V dropped 1 base and J dropped 2; count of bases not matched to a gene: 2. Germline values: CDR1 SGHTA, CDR2 FQGNSA. This CDR3 is built from 16 residues. The CDR3 DNA follows: TGTGCCAGCAGCTTAGTAGGGACTAGCGCCTACAATGAGCAGTTCTTC. It translates to CASSLVGTSAYNEQFF.

This clonotype was counted ten times or more. This sequence joins TRBV9 and TRBJ1-1; D is ambiguous. The CDR3 is 13 amino acids. The V gene's germline CDR1 is SGDLS and CDR2 YYNGEE. Deletions cut 0 bases from V and 3 bases from J, with 6 bases between. As DNA, the CDR3 is TGTGCCAGCAGCGTAGGGGAGTACACTGAAGCTTTCTTT. Translated: CASSVGEYTEAFF.

This clonotype was recorded many times. The chain employs TRBV29-1 and TRBJ2-7; D remains unclear. This CDR3 contains 10 residues. Germline CDR1 and CDR2: SQVTM and ANQGSEA. V shed 3 bases and J shed 7 bases, with 7 bases lying between them. DNA for the CDR3: TGCAGCGTTGACGCTGGGGAGCAGTACTTC. It encodes CSVDAGEQYF.

There are many counts of this clonotype. The chain couples TRBV3-1 to TRBJ1-6, with TRBD1 matching over 7 bases. From germline, CDR1 is LGHDT and CDR2 YNNKEL (reference sequence). V lost 10 bases and J lost 5; bases outside the gene matches: 8. CDR3 length: 14 residues. The CDR3 sequence: CATQGTENNSPLHF. DNA of the CDR3: TGTGCCACCCAAGGGACAGAGAATAATTCACCCCTCCACTTT.

This clonotype came up many times. This rearrangement joins TRBV20-1 to TRBJ2-3; D is possibly TRBD1 or TRBD2 (5 bases each). The ends were cut back, 3 bases at V and 5 bases at J, with 9 bases in the middle. CDR1 and CDR2 (germline): DFQATT, SNEGSKA (reference sequence). The CDR3 is 12 residues long. The chain's CDR3 is CSARGTGDTQYF. CDR3 DNA sequence: TGCAGTGCTAGGGGGACGGGAGATACGCAGTATTTT.

This clonotype has a handful of counts. The chain carries TRBV5-1 and TRBJ1-4, with 8 bases matching TRBD1. This CDR3 contains 16 residues. Germline loops: CDR1 SGHRS, CDR2 YFSETQ. V dropped 1 base and J dropped 5; count of bases not matched to a gene: 7. The CDR3 DNA reads as TGCGCCAGCAGCTTGTTTGGAACAGGGGGAAATGAAAAACTGTTTTTT. It translates to CASSLFGTGGNEKLFF.

The chain joins TRBV10-3 to TRBJ1-1; D may be TRBD1 (6 bases). The germline CDR1 and CDR2 sequences are ENHRY and SYGVKD. CDR3 size: 13 residues. Between the trimmed V and J ends, which lost 9 bases and 1 base, there was a span of 12 bases. The CDR3: CAIATGSNTEAFF. CDR3 bases: TGTGCCATTGCGACAGGCTCGAACACTGAAGCTTTCTTT.